The rows below give T cell receptor beta chains drawn from one sample of a study of Graves' ophthalmopathy and Graves' hyperthyroidism. TCRdb itself ran the multiplex PCR reads through MiXCR, one entry per CDR3 protein. The sample carries under 200,000 distinct CDR3 sequences, 30% to 45% recorded once. The sequencing input was peripheral blood. These receptors were obtained from a woman between 40 and 50 years old with Graves' ophthalmopathy. CDR3s include the opening cysteine and the closing phenylalanine or tryptophan. The order of the fields is J gene, clone size, D gene, V gene, CDR3 DNA, CDR3 protein. The D gene is left open where the match is weak. Expanded clones are given a class, and other clones once, few, many or no size at all.

J: TRBJ1-6; size: many; D: .; V: TRBV5-1; DNA: TGCGCCAGCAGCACCGAGGACAGAAATTCACCCCTCCACTTT; CDR3: CASSTEDRNSPLHF
J: TRBJ2-5; size: many; D: .; V: TRBV12-3/TRBV12-4; DNA: TGTGCCAGCAGTCGTCGGGGGACTGTTGAGACCCAGTACTTC; CDR3: CASSRRGTVETQYF
J: TRBJ1-5; size: .; D: .; V: TRBV6-4; DNA: TGTGCCAGCAGTGACGGAAGGGTGGGACAGCCCCAGCATTTT; CDR3: CASSDGRVGQPQHF
J: TRBJ1-3; size: .; D: TRBD1; V: TRBV9; DNA: TGTGCCAGCAGCGACACAGGGGTTTACGGAAACACCATATATTTT; CDR3: CASSDTGVYGNTIYF
J: TRBJ2-7; size: .; D: .; V: TRBV30; DNA: TGTGCCTGGAGGGCGACGGAGTGGTACTTC; CDR3: CAWRATEWYF
J: TRBJ2-6; size: once; D: .; V: TRBV6-1; DNA: TGTGCCAGCAGTACCCCTGGGGCCAACGTCCTGACTTTC; CDR3: CASSTPGANVLTF
J: TRBJ2-5; size: many; D: TRBD2; V: TRBV10-3; DNA: TGTGCCATCAGCTTAAGACTAGCGGGAAATCAAGAGACCCAGTACTTC; CDR3: CAISLRLAGNQETQYF
J: TRBJ2-7; size: many; D: TRBD2; V: TRBV19; DNA: TGTGCCAGTAGTCCCCGGCTAGCGGGAGGGCCTAGTCACGAGCAGTACTTC; CDR3: CASSPRLAGGPSHEQYF
J: TRBJ1-2; size: many; D: .; V: TRBV20-1; DNA: TGCAGTGCTAGTATTGGGGAAGGGCACTATGGCTACACCTTC; CDR3: CSASIGEGHYGYTF
J: TRBJ1-2; size: .; D: .; V: TRBV28; DNA: TGTGCCAGCAGTACCAACCCGGTCTTCAAAAGCTACACCTTC; CDR3: CASSTNPVFKSYTF
J: TRBJ1-1; size: few; D: .; V: TRBV12-3/TRBV12-4; DNA: TGTGCCAGCAGTTTCGGGGGACCCGAACTCGGAATGGACGTTGAAGCTTTCTTT; CDR3: CASSFGGPELGMDVEAFF
J: TRBJ2-7; size: many; D: .; V: TRBV2; DNA: TGTGCCAGCAGTGAGGCTACCGAGCAGTACTTC; CDR3: CASSEATEQYF
J: TRBJ2-7; size: .; D: TRBD2; V: TRBV2; DNA: TGTGCCAGCAGACTAGCGGGAGCCCCCTACGAGCAGTACTTC; CDR3: CASRLAGAPYEQYF
J: TRBJ2-7; size: few; D: .; V: TRBV6-1; DNA: TGTGCCAGCCAAGGAGGGTTTGTCGAGCAGTACTTC; CDR3: CASQGGFVEQYF
J: TRBJ1-1; size: many; D: TRBD1; V: TRBV11-3; DNA: TGTGCCAGCAGCCTGAACAGGGGAATGAACACTGAAGCTTTCTTT; CDR3: CASSLNRGMNTEAFF
J: TRBJ1-2; size: once; D: .; V: TRBV6-1; DNA: TGTGCGTTGGGACGGATTTTAGCTAACTATGGCTACACCTTC; CDR3: CALGRILANYGYTF
J: TRBJ1-3; size: .; D: .; V: TRBV6-2/TRBV6-3; DNA: TGTGCCAGCAGGTTATACAGACCCTCTGGAAACACCATATATTTT; CDR3: CASRLYRPSGNTIYF
J: TRBJ1-1; size: .; D: .; V: TRBV4-2; DNA: TGTGCCAGCAGCATAAACCCGGAGAACACTGAAGCTTTCTTT; CDR3: CASSINPENTEAFF
J: TRBJ2-7; size: .; D: TRBD2; V: TRBV28; DNA: TGTGCCAGCAGCCGAGCGGGAGGGTGGTACGAGCAGTACTTC; CDR3: CASSRAGGWYEQYF
J: TRBJ2-7; size: .; D: .; V: TRBV6-2/TRBV6-3; DNA: TGTGCCAGCAGCTCGGAGTCCCTGACCTTTTACGAGCAGTACTTC; CDR3: CASSSESLTFYEQYF
J: TRBJ2-5; size: .; D: .; V: TRBV12-3/TRBV12-4; DNA: TGTGCCAGCAGTTTATTACTAGTCCTAGAGACCCAGTACTTC; CDR3: CASSLLLVLETQYF
J: TRBJ1-2; size: many; D: .; V: TRBV6-5; DNA: TGTGCCGCCAGAGGGTTGGACGGCTACACCTTC; CDR3: CAARGLDGYTF
J: TRBJ2-4; size: many; D: .; V: TRBV19; DNA: TGTGCCAGTACCAAGGACACTAACATTCAGTACTTC; CDR3: CASTKDTNIQYF
J: TRBJ1-5; size: once; D: .; V: TRBV6-5; DNA: TGTGCCAGCAGTTACCCGGACAGTCGAAATCAGCCCCAGCATTTT; CDR3: CASSYPDSRNQPQHF
J: TRBJ2-7; size: many; D: TRBD2; V: TRBV2; DNA: TGTGCCAGCAGAGAGCCATTAGCGGGTTTCTACGAGCAGTACTTC; CDR3: CASREPLAGFYEQYF
J: TRBJ2-1; size: many; D: .; V: TRBV20-1; DNA: TGCAGTGCTAGAGATCCAGCGGGCTTCTACAATGAGCAGTTCTTC; CDR3: CSARDPAGFYNEQFF
J: TRBJ1-1; size: many; D: .; V: TRBV18; DNA: TGTGCCAGCTCACCAAATATGGAAACTGAAGCTTTCTTT; CDR3: CASSPNMETEAFF
J: TRBJ2-5; size: .; D: TRBD2; V: TRBV11-2; DNA: TGTGCCAGCAGCTTAGGATCGGCTAGCGGAGTTCAAGAGACCCAGTACTTC; CDR3: CASSLGSASGVQETQYF